These 5 T cell receptor beta chains were all obtained from the same sample, sequenced in a study of patients and donors after allogeneic stem cell transplantation. TCRdb fed the RT-PCR reads into MiXCR, producing one record per CDR3 protein. The repertoire includes about a million distinct CDR3 sequences, roughly 18% of them detected once, and around 6% sits in the top ten. Sequencing was performed on blood, either unsorted or a sorted T cell fraction (not recorded which). The source of these receptors is a human donor who was either an allogeneic HSCT recipient or a stem cell or donor lymphocyte infusion donor (not recorded which). It is not recorded whose cells these are; they may come from a transplant donor.

This clonotype was seen more than once but under ten times. This chain connects TRBV15 to TRBJ1-6; the D is unclear. Trimming shortened V by 1 base and J by 7 bases, and 8 bases separated the two germline ends. The CDR3 is 14 amino acids. Per germline, CDR1 LNHNV and CDR2 YYDKDF (reference sequence). The CDR3 loop reads CATSRVEQNSPLHF. DNA of the CDR3: TGTGCCACCAGCAGAGTAGAACAGAATTCACCCCTCCACTTT.

The chain joins TRBV29-1 to TRBJ1-1, with D perhaps matching TRBD1 (5 bases). V was shortened by 4 bases and J by 5 bases, with 17 bases between the two germline ends. Germline V gene lookup returns CDR1 SQVTM and CDR2 ANQGSEA. The CDR3 contains 14 residues. The CDR3 spells CSVAERDGRTEAFF. As DNA, the CDR3 is TGCAGCGTTGCTGAAAGGGACGGGAGGACTGAAGCTTTCTTT.

This clonotype has a count of ten or more. The rearrangement uses TRBV7-2 and TRBJ2-1; a weak D match, TRBD1 (6 bases). CDR3 size: 12 residues. Trimming cost V 2 bases and J 10 bases, with 9 bases left between them. Germline V gene data show CDR1 as SGHTA and CDR2 as FQGNSA. CDR3 DNA sequence: TGTGCCAGCAGCTTAAGTGGGACAGAGCAGTTCTTC. Translation: CASSLSGTEQFF.

This clonotype has just a few counts. V is TRBV4-2 and J is TRBJ1-2; unclear D gene. V lost 1 base and J lost 0, with 15 bases in between. The length of the CDR3 is 17 residues. The germline V gene encodes CDR1 LGHNA and CDR2 YNFKEQ. The CDR3 protein is CASSQVEGPTPNYGYTF. The CDR3 nucleotides read TGTGCCAGCAGCCAAGTCGAAGGACCGACGCCTAACTATGGCTACACCTTC.

This rearrangement joins TRBV7-2 to TRBJ2-4; a possible D gene is TRBD1 (5 bases). The V end lost 1 base, the J end lost 9 bases, and 7 bases lay between the germline ends. CDR3 length: 12 residues. Germline assignment: CDR1 SGHTA and CDR2 FQGNSA. The CDR3 sequence is CASSLVRGIQYF. The CDR3 DNA sequence: TGTGCCAGCAGCTTAGTAAGGGGCATTCAGTACTTC.